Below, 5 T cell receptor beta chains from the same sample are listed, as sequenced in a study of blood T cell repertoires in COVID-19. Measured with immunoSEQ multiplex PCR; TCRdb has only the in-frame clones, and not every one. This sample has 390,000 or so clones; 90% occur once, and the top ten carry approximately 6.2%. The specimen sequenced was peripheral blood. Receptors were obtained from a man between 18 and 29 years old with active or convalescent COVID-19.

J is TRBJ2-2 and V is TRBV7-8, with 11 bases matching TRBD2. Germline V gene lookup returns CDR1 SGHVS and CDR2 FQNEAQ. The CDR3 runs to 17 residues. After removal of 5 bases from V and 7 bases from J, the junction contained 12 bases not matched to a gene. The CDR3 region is CASSPISGRAYGGELFF. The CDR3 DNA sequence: TGTGCCAGCAGCCCCATTAGCGGGAGGGCTTATGGCGGGGAGCTGTTTTTT.

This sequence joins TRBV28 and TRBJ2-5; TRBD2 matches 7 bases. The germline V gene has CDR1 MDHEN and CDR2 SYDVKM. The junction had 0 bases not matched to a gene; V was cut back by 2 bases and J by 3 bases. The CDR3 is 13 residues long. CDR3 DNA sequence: TGTGCCAGCAGTTTACTAGCGGAAGAGACCCAGTACTTC. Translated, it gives CASSLLAEETQYF.

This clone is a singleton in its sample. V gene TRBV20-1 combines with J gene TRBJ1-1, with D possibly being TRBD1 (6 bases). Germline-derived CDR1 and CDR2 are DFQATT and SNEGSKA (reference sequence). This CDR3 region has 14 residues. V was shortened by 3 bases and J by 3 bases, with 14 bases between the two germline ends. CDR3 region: CSASPSQGHTEAFF. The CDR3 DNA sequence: TGCAGTGCTAGTCCCTCACAGGGACACACTGAAGCTTTCTTT.

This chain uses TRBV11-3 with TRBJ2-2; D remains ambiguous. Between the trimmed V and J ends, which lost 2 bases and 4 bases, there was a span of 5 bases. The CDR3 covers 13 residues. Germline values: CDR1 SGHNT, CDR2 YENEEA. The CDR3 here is CASSLSFTGELFF. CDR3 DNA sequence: TGTGCCAGCAGCTTATCCTTCACCGGGGAGCTGTTTTTT.

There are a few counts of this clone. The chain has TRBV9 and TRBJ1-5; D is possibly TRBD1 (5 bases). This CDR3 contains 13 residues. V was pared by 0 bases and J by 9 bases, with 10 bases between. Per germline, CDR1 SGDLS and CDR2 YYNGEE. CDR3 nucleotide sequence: TGTGCCAGCAGCGTAGAGGGAAGGGGGCCCCAGCATTTT. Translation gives CASSVEGRGPQHF.